This T cell receptor beta chain derives from a study of radiation and T cells in renal cell carcinoma. The data were produced by immunoSEQ multiplex PCR, yet TCRdb's version contains in-frame clones alone and is incomplete. Of roughly 120,000 clones in the sample, roughly 80% were seen once. Indicated time point: baseline pretreatment blood. The treatment here: 15 Gy SBRT to primary tumor, nephrectomy 4 weeks later. With 5 bases removed from V and 0 bases from J, the gap between germline ends came to 17 bases. The CDR3 sequence is 18 residues long. Germline V gene lookup returns CDR1 SGHNT and CDR2 YENEEA.

The TCR was taken from an older woman with renal cell carcinoma. This chain connects TRBV11-3 to TRBJ1-6; the D gene is possibly TRBD1 (5 bases). Source: blood, taken from a patient whose treatment included radiotherapy and nephrectomy. CDR3 nucleotide sequence: TGTGCCAGCAGCCCTAGCCGGGACGGGAGCTCCTATAATTCACCCCTCCACTTT. Translation gives CASSPSRDGSSYNSPLHF.